This TCR beta chain appears in the sequencing data of a study of blood T cell repertoires in COVID-19. Study-wide background: The United States, Italy and Spain supplied acute and convalescent COVID-19 samples. The analysed material was cDNA or gDNA that came from T cells, B-cell-depleted T cells, or PBMCs.

Authors' methods: Researchers report that nucleated cell counts were estimated from reference gene primer amplification. Assay: immunoSEQ multiplex PCR; the TCRdb copy retains only in-frame clones and omits some. V, J and clone size were drawn from that table, and D and trimming were deduced from the DNA. Among approximately 70,000 clones listed, 79% were seen once. Germline lookup yields CDR1 MDHEN and CDR2 SYDVKM. V was cut by 6 bases and J by 7 bases, with 6 bases left in between. CDR3 size: 10 residues. This receptor was taken from a woman aged 55 to 70 with acute or convalescent COVID-19. This rearrangement joins TRBV28 to TRBJ1-1; possibly TRBD1 for D (5 bases). Sequencing used peripheral blood. CDR3 region: CASRRGEAFF. As DNA, the CDR3 is TGTGCCAGCAGAAGGGGTGAAGCTTTCTTT.